This is a list of T cell receptor beta chains from one sample in a study of human T cells and chemical hapten exposure. In TCRdb, the RACE reads were re-called with MiXCR into one record per CDR3 protein. The repertoire has a few hundred thousand distinct CDR3 sequences, 4% to 5.5% of them found once; the top ten carry around 2.3%. This sample comprised whole blood, obtained in connection with sensitization to the hapten diphenylcyclopropenone (DPC). The receptors come from a woman between 50 and 59 years old with alopecia areata. Some clones in this sample may be carry-over from other donors' samples. Both conserved end residues are part of each CDR3. The D gene is left open where the match is weak. The listing skips clone size in some rows; elsewhere it reads once, few, many or a size class.

>TRBV6-1|TRBD2|-|TRBJ2-7
CASSVEAGGAYEQYF
TGTGCCAGCAGTGTCGAAGCGGGAGGTGCCTACGAGCAGTACTTC
>TRBV20-1|TRBD1|few|TRBJ1-1
CSASRQGAGTEAFF
TGCAGTGCTAGCCGACAGGGGGCTGGGACTGAAGCTTTCTTT
>TRBV6-1|TRBD1|many|TRBJ1-1
CASTLTGRATEAFF
TGTGCCAGCACTCTGACAGGGAGAGCCACTGAAGCTTTCTTT
>TRBV6-2/TRBV6-3|TRBD1|many|TRBJ1-5
CASSWTGGVQPQHF
TGTGCCAGCAGTTGGACAGGGGGCGTTCAGCCCCAGCATTTT
>TRBV6-5|-|-|TRBJ1-6
CASTQLADNSPLHF
TGTGCCAGCACCCAATTGGCAGATAATTCACCCCTCCACTTT
>TRBV27|TRBD1|many|TRBJ2-3
CASREQGARTDTQYF
TGTGCCAGCAGGGAACAGGGGGCGCGCACAGATACGCAGTATTTT
>TRBV4-3|TRBD2|many|TRBJ2-3
CASSQDTSGRSDTQYF
TGCGCCAGCAGCCAAGATACTAGCGGGAGGTCGGATACGCAGTATTTT
>TRBV7-9|-|many|TRBJ1-5
CASSLVDSNQPQHF
TGTGCCAGCAGCTTAGTGGACAGCAATCAGCCCCAGCATTTT
>TRBV28|-|many|TRBJ1-1
CASREGSVEAFF
TGTGCCAGCCGGGAGGGGAGTGTTGAAGCTTTCTTT
>TRBV13|TRBD2|-|TRBJ2-3
CASSKGLAGGQYF
TGTGCCAGCAGCAAAGGCCTAGCGGGAGGGCAGTATTTT
>TRBV2|TRBD1|-|TRBJ2-7
CARTGDGNEQYF
TGTGCCAGGACAGGGGATGGGAACGAGCAGTACTTC
>TRBV7-2|-|many|TRBJ2-2
CASSLKVVTGELFF
TGTGCCAGCAGCTTAAAAGTAGTTACCGGGGAGCTGTTTTTT
>TRBV9|-|many|TRBJ2-7
CASSVAGTTFEQYF
TGTGCCAGCAGCGTAGCTGGGACCACCTTCGAGCAGTACTTC
>TRBV7-2|TRBD2|-|TRBJ2-1
CASSLEAAGADKQFF
TGTGCCAGCAGCTTAGAAGCAGCGGGAGCGGATAAGCAGTTCTTC
>TRBV11-2|-|many|TRBJ2-3
CASSWGLGTDTQYF
TGTGCCAGCAGCTGGGGACTGGGTACAGATACGCAGTATTTT
>TRBV9|TRBD1|many|TRBJ2-5
CASSVARGQGAETQYF
TGTGCCAGCAGCGTAGCTAGGGGACAGGGGGCCGAGACCCAGTACTTC
>TRBV27|-|many|TRBJ2-2
CASSLEGGSRSTGELFF
TGTGCCAGCAGTTTGGAGGGGGGCTCGAGGAGCACCGGGGAGCTGTTTTTT
>TRBV27|-|-|TRBJ2-5
CASRAGQGLETQYF
TGTGCCAGCAGAGCCGGTCAGGGCTTGGAGACCCAGTACTTC
>TRBV5-5|TRBD1|few|TRBJ1-5
CASSTITGGQPQHF
TGTGCCAGCAGCACCATAACAGGGGGTCAGCCCCAGCATTTT
>TRBV19|-|-|TRBJ2-2
CASSFGGRSTGELFF
TGTGCCAGTAGTTTTGGGGGGCGCAGCACCGGGGAGCTGTTTTTT
>TRBV18|TRBD1|many|TRBJ1-2
CASSPRTSGQGTDGYTF
TGTGCCAGCTCACCACGTACTTCCGGACAGGGTACGGATGGCTACACCTTC
>TRBV7-9|TRBD2|many|TRBJ2-1
CASSVGLAGAREQFF
TGTGCCAGCAGCGTGGGACTAGCGGGAGCTCGGGAGCAGTTCTTC
>TRBV3-1|-|once|TRBJ2-7
CASSRTVGGEQYF
TGTGCCAGCAGCCGGACAGTGGGCGGCGAGCAGTACTTC
>TRBV3-1|-|many|TRBJ1-1
CASSPTGLMNTEAFF
TGTGCCAGCAGCCCGACCGGGCTAATGAACACTGAAGCTTTCTTT
>TRBV7-9|-|many|TRBJ1-6
CASSTLAQSSYNSPLHF
TGTGCCAGCAGCACCTTAGCCCAAAGCTCCTATAATTCACCCCTCCACTTT
>TRBV12-3/TRBV12-4|TRBD1|few|TRBJ1-2
CASTRTGDYGYTF
TGTGCCAGCACCCGGACAGGGGACTATGGCTACACCTTC
>TRBV29-1|TRBD1|-|TRBJ2-7
CSVAGTEVPYEQYF
TGCAGCGTTGCGGGGACAGAGGTTCCCTACGAGCAGTACTTC
>TRBV6-5|-|many|TRBJ1-5
CASSERQGNQPQHF
TGTGCCAGCAGCGAACGACAGGGCAATCAGCCCCAGCATTTT
>TRBV27|-|many|TRBJ2-1
CATRAVEDLNEQFF
TGTGCCACGCGAGCCGTCGAAGACTTAAATGAGCAGTTCTTC
>TRBV27|TRBD1|-|TRBJ2-4
CASSPGQGANIQYF
TGTGCCAGCAGTCCCGGACAGGGGGCGAACATTCAGTACTTC
>TRBV27|TRBD1|many|TRBJ1-1
CASNRGGTGLAGTEAFF
TGTGCCAGCAATAGGGGCGGGACAGGGTTGGCGGGGACTGAAGCTTTCTTT
>TRBV9|TRBD1|many|TRBJ1-1
CASSVGDRGTEAFF
TGTGCCAGCAGCGTGGGGGACAGGGGGACTGAAGCTTTCTTT
>TRBV6-5|TRBD1|many|TRBJ1-1
CASLDRMNTEAFF
TGTGCCAGCCTGGACAGGATGAACACTGAAGCTTTCTTT
>TRBV27|TRBD2|many|TRBJ2-1
CASSLYREREYEQFF
TGTGCCAGCAGTTTATACAGAGAGCGGGAGTATGAGCAGTTCTTC
>TRBV12-3/TRBV12-4|-|many|TRBJ2-5
CASNWDGLQGRYF
TGTGCCAGCAACTGGGATGGTCTCCAGGGCCGGTACTTC
>TRBV15|-|many|TRBJ2-1
CATSRAGRSQFYNEQFF
TGTGCCACCAGCAGAGCCGGCAGGTCCCAATTTTACAATGAGCAGTTCTTC
>TRBV10-3|TRBD1|-|TRBJ2-3
CAITPGQLTDTQYF
TGTGCCATCACTCCGGGACAGCTCACAGATACGCAGTATTTT
>TRBV20-1|-|few|TRBJ2-1
CSATKDSRSYNEQFF
TGCAGTGCTACTAAGGATTCCCGCTCCTACAATGAGCAGTTCTTC
>TRBV20-1|-|-|TRBJ2-7
CSASSGTLRAAEQYF
TGCAGTGCTAGTTCCGGGACTCTTCGGGCCGCCGAGCAGTACTTC
>TRBV5-4|-|few|TRBJ2-2
CASSPAGSGELFF
TGTGCCAGCAGCCCGGCCGGAAGCGGGGAGCTGTTTTTT
>TRBV5-1|-|few|TRBJ2-1
CASRGSPNEQFF
TGCGCCAGCAGAGGATCCCCCAATGAGCAGTTCTTC